The 30 T cell receptor beta chains listed next were all sequenced from one sample in a study of early T cells in non-severe SARS-CoV-2 infection. TCRdb re-derived calls from the 5' RACE reads in MiXCR, one entry per CDR3 protein. This table has over 45,000 distinct CDR3 sequences, 7.7% appearing once. Sample: whole blood, taken at baseline. These receptors were taken from an adult who was a healthcare worker with PCR-confirmed SARS-CoV-2 infection or an uninfected control (not recorded which).

This clonotype was recorded many times. This chain connects TRBV3-1 to TRBJ2-7; TRBD2 aligns across 7 bases. Germline V gene data show CDR1 as LGHDT and CDR2 as YNNKEL (reference sequence). V gave up 3 bases and J gave up 2 bases; unmatched junction bases: 7. The CDR3 extends over 15 amino acids. DNA of the CDR3: TGTGCCAGCAGCCAGTTGGGGGGGAAAACCTACGAGCAGTACTTC. Protein: CASSQLGGKTYEQYF.

This clonotype was seen repeatedly, ten times or more. This chain links TRBV5-4 with TRBJ2-3; TRBD2 agrees at 10 bases. The CDR3 runs to 15 residues. Germline values: CDR1 SGHNT, CDR2 YYREEE (reference sequence). Unmatched junction bases numbered 5, after V lost 1 base and J lost 6 bases. The CDR3 sequence: CASSLFTSGADTQYF. The CDR3 region has the DNA TGTGCCAGCAGCTTGTTCACTAGCGGGGCGGATACGCAGTATTTT.

This clonotype was found a few times. The chain is built from TRBV11-1 and TRBJ2-1; 9 bases are shared with TRBD2. The germline gives CDR1 SGHAT, CDR2 FQDESV (reference sequence). The V and J ends lost 4 bases and 6 bases, in that order; junction bases with no gene match: 16. The CDR3 runs to 18 residues. The DNA for the CDR3 is TGTGCCAGCAGCTCCGTGGTGGTAGCGGGAGTGTCGGGCAATGAGCAGTTCTTC. This sequence encodes CASSSVVVAGVSGNEQFF.

This clonotype was found a few times. This chain uses TRBV12-3 or TRBV12-4 with TRBJ2-5; D is undetermined. CDR3 size: 11 residues. V lost 6 bases to trimming and J lost 5 bases, with 7 bases between them. The CDR3 sequence: CASSRAETQYF. CDR3 sequence (DNA): TGTGCCAGCAGCCGGGCCGAGACCCAGTACTTC.

This clonotype was counted at least ten times. The V and J genes are TRBV29-1 and TRBJ2-1; D gene unclear. Trimming removed 6 bases from V and 6 bases from J, with 15 bases in between. The germline V gene has CDR1 SQVTM and CDR2 ANQGSEA. This CDR3 is built from 13 residues. The CDR3 DNA is TGCAGCGTCCTAATCAATGAGCGCAATGAGCAGTTCTTC. As protein: CSVLINERNEQFF.

This clonotype has at least ten counts. The V and J genes are TRBV2 and TRBJ2-3, with 8 bases fitting TRBD2. Germline V gives CDR1 SNHLY, CDR2 FYNNEI. V was clipped by 3 bases and J by 0 bases; unmatched bases: 5. CDR3 size: 16 residues. CDR3 in DNA: TGTGCCAGCAGTGACGGGAGCGGGAGAAGCACAGATACGCAGTATTTT. Its protein product is CASSDGSGRSTDTQYF. The complete variable domain, with remaining parts taken from reference TRBV2 and TRBJ2-3, reads EPEVTQTPSHQVTQMGQEVILRCVPISNHLYFYWYRQILGQKVEFLVSFYNNEISEKSEIFDDQFSVERPDGSNFTLKIRSTKLEDSAMYFCASSDGSGRSTDTQYFGPGTRLTVL.

The table lists this clonotype with many counts. CDR3 residues: CSVLGQGESTDTQYF. Here the CDR3 DNA reads TGCAGCGTTTTAGGACAGGGAGAAAGCACAGATACGCAGTATTTT. The rearrangement links TRBV29-1 to TRBJ2-3; TRBD1 aligns across 8 bases. This CDR3 is 15 amino acids long. V shed 5 bases and J 0 bases; nucleotides not matched to a gene: 7. CDR1 SQVTM and CDR2 ANQGSEA come from the germline V gene.

This clonotype has a count of ten or more. V and J are TRBV6-6 and TRBJ1-5; D is unclear. This CDR3 is built from 14 residues. V was pared by 0 bases and J by 5 bases, with 8 bases between. Germline-derived CDR1 and CDR2 are MNHNY and SVGAGI (reference sequence). The chain's CDR3 is CASSYSGSDQPQHF. CDR3 sequence (DNA): TGTGCCAGCAGTTACTCGGGGTCGGATCAGCCCCAGCATTTT.

This clonotype was counted a few times. J is TRBJ2-1 and V is TRBV5-4; 8 bases agree with TRBD2. Germline CDR1 and CDR2: SGHNT and YYREEE (reference sequence). V shed 4 bases and J 5 bases; nucleotides not matched to a gene: 8. This CDR3 spans 15 amino acids. The CDR3 region is CASSQLSGMNNEQFF. CDR3 nucleotides: TGTGCCAGCAGCCAACTTAGCGGGATGAACAATGAGCAGTTCTTC.

This clonotype was detected many times. The CDR3 nucleotides read TGTGCCAGCAGTTTATCGGGCGCCTACGAGCAGTACTTC. Residues: CASSLSGAYEQYF. The chain couples TRBV27 to TRBJ2-7; D remains ambiguous. Germline V CDR1 and CDR2: MNHEY, SMNVEV (reference sequence). Deletions cut 0 bases from V and 2 bases from J, with 5 bases between. The CDR3 covers 13 residues.

The chain links TRBV28 to TRBJ2-2; D ambiguous. The CDR3 has 13 amino acids. CDR1 and CDR2 from the germline V gene are MDHEN and SYDVKM. V was cut by 2 bases and J by 5 bases, with 6 bases left in between. The CDR3 loop reads CASSLLDTGELFF. As DNA, the CDR3 is TGTGCCAGCAGTTTACTGGATACCGGGGAGCTGTTTTTT.

This clonotype was picked up many times. The chain joins TRBV25-1 to TRBJ2-7; no clear D gene. The CDR3 extends over 12 amino acids. V was pared by 7 bases and J by 3 bases, with 10 bases between. Germline loops: CDR1 MGHDK, CDR2 SYGVNS. The DNA for the CDR3 is TGTGCCAGCACCGGACGGAGCTACGAGCAGTACTTC. It translates to CASTGRSYEQYF.

This clonotype has only a few counts. The chain is built from TRBV7-3 and TRBJ2-3; D not certain. Trimming left V 7 bases short and J 3 bases short, with 14 bases between. The V gene's germline CDR1 is SGHTA and CDR2 FQGTGA. The CDR3 is 14 amino acids. Here the CDR3 reads CASTPGGRTDTQYF. The CDR3 DNA is TGTGCCAGCACCCCAGGTGGTAGGACAGATACGCAGTATTTT.

The CDR3 is CASSLADGGQETQYF. In DNA form, the CDR3 reads TGTGCCAGCAGCTTAGCGGACGGGGGACAAGAGACCCAGTACTTC. This chain connects TRBV7-9 to TRBJ2-5; maybe TRBD2 (6 bases). From germline, CDR1 is SEHNR and CDR2 FQNEAQ (reference sequence). Trimming shortened V by 0 bases and J by 2 bases, and 10 bases separated the two germline ends. The CDR3 is made up of 15 amino acids.

In its sample, this clonotype was seen many times. This rearrangement joins TRBV20-1 to TRBJ2-7, with D uncertain. The CDR3 is 14 residues long. V was trimmed by 0 bases and J by 0 bases, leaving 9 bases between them. Looked up from germline, CDR1 is DFQATT and CDR2 is SNEGSKA (reference sequence). The CDR3 DNA is TGCAGTGCTAGAGATACGGGCAGCTCCTACGAGCAGTACTTC. It translates to CSARDTGSSYEQYF.

This clonotype occurred a few times. V and J are TRBV28 and TRBJ1-5; D unresolved. Germline lookup yields CDR1 MDHEN and CDR2 SYDVKM. The CDR3 sequence is 13 residues long. V was shortened by 5 bases and J by 0 bases, with 5 bases between the two germline ends. In DNA, the CDR3 is TGTGCCAGCAGTGTCCCTAGCAATCAGCCCCAGCATTTT. Encoded protein: CASSVPSNQPQHF.

This clonotype appeared many times. The chain couples TRBV4-3 to TRBJ2-7; D may be TRBD1 or TRBD2 (5 bases each). Trimming stripped 1 base from V and 2 bases from J, with 12 bases between. CDR3 length: 15 residues. CDR1 and CDR2 (germline): LGHNA, YSLEER. CDR3 protein: CASSQVRDGPYEQYF. Written as DNA, the CDR3 is TGCGCCAGCAGCCAAGTGAGGGACGGCCCCTACGAGCAGTACTTC.

The table lists this clonotype with many counts. J is TRBJ2-2 and V is TRBV20-1; TRBD2 matches 13 bases. The CDR3 is 16 residues long. V lost 6 bases and J lost 7; bases outside the gene matches: 11. Germline V gene sequence: CDR1 DFQATT, CDR2 SNEGSKA (reference sequence). This CDR3 reads CSAVTSGRIRGGELFF. DNA for the CDR3: TGCAGTGCAGTGACTAGCGGGAGGATTCGGGGCGGGGAGCTGTTTTTT.

This clonotype was observed a few times. The chain employs TRBV5-6 and TRBJ2-7, with TRBD2 as a possible D gene (6 bases). Trimming stripped 1 base from V and 1 base from J, with 15 bases between. Germline values: CDR1 SGHDT, CDR2 YYEEEE. This CDR3 is 16 amino acids long. The CDR3 DNA follows: TGTGCCAGCAGCTTGTCTTGGTGGGAGGCATCCTACGAGCAGTACTTC. Translation: CASSLSWWEASYEQYF.

This clonotype was observed many times. The rearrangement links TRBV11-1 to TRBJ1-5, with D unresolved. The CDR3 is 14 residues long. The V gene's germline CDR1 is SGHAT and CDR2 FQDESV (reference sequence). Trimming stripped 6 bases from V and 3 bases from J, with 12 bases between. The CDR3 coding sequence is TGTGCCAGCAGTCCGGATGGCTCCAATCAGCCCCAGCATTTT. Translation: CASSPDGSNQPQHF.

The sample holds a few counts of this clonotype. The genes are TRBV20-1 and TRBJ2-1; 9 nucleotides align to TRBD2. The CDR3 contains 16 residues. The V gene end was trimmed by 3 bases and the J gene end by 1 base; junction bases not matched to a gene: 7. Per the germline V gene, CDR1 is DFQATT and CDR2 is SNEGSKA (reference sequence). The CDR3 DNA is TGCAGTGCTAGTGAGAGCGGGAGGTGGTCCTACAATGAGCAGTTCTTC. It translates to CSASESGRWSYNEQFF.

This chain joins TRBV4-2 and TRBJ2-1; 10 nucleotides line up with TRBD2. Germline lookup yields CDR1 LGHNA and CDR2 YNFKEQ. The CDR3 sequence is 16 residues long. V lost 0 bases, J lost 6 bases, and 5 bases stayed unmatched. CDR3: CASSQESLAGSNEQFF. In DNA, the CDR3 is TGTGCCAGCAGCCAAGAATCACTAGCGGGAAGCAATGAGCAGTTCTTC.

This clonotype was detected a few times. The chain has TRBV7-9 and TRBJ1-2; D remains unclear. Germline V gene lookup returns CDR1 SEHNR and CDR2 FQNEAQ (reference sequence). The germline V and J ends were trimmed by 5 bases and 4 bases, with 11 bases remaining between them. CDR3 size: 13 residues. CDR3 sequence (DNA): TGTGCCAGCAGCGACGACGTTGGCTATGGCTACACCTTC. The encoded protein is CASSDDVGYGYTF.

This clonotype has a count of ten or more. The genes are TRBV28 and TRBJ1-2; 8 bases fit TRBD1. CDR3 length: 14 residues. Germline V CDR1 and CDR2: MDHEN, SYDVKM. With 3 bases clipped from V and 5 bases from J, the junction kept 5 bases outside the gene matches. CDR3 sequence (DNA): TGTGCCAGCAGTTTGAGACAGGGGTTTTATGGCTACACCTTC. This translates into CASSLRQGFYGYTF.

This clonotype was seen repeatedly, ten times or more. The chain combines TRBV28 with TRBJ1-5; D unclear. The CDR3 is made up of 13 amino acids. The germline CDR1 and CDR2 sequences are MDHEN and SYDVKM. V dropped 2 bases and J dropped 7 bases, with 9 bases sitting between them. The CDR3 sequence: CASSLIGRQPQHF. DNA for the CDR3: TGTGCCAGCAGTTTAATAGGAAGGCAGCCCCAGCATTTT. Using reference TRBV28 and TRBJ1-5 for the parts outside the CDR3, the full variable domain is DVKVTQSSRYLVKRTGEKVFLECVQDMDHENMFWYRQDPGLGLRLIYFSYDVKMKEKGDIPEGYSVSREKKERFSLILESASTNQTSMYLCASSLIGRQPQHFGDGTRLSIL.

The CDR3: CASSRTILYEQYF. CDR3 in DNA: TGTGCCAGCTCCCGCACGATACTTTACGAGCAGTACTTC. This chain links TRBV18 with TRBJ2-7; D is unclear. The CDR3 is made up of 13 amino acids. With 6 bases removed from V and 4 bases from J, the gap between germline ends came to 13 bases. Germline V gives CDR1 KGHSH, CDR2 LQKENI.

This clonotype was seen repeatedly, ten times or more. The chain links TRBV29-1 to TRBJ2-7; either TRBD1 or TRBD2 may supply D (6 bases each). This CDR3 has 16 residues. Germline CDR1 is SQVTM and CDR2 is ANQGSEA. V lost 6 bases, J lost 0 bases, and 21 bases lay in between. The CDR3 spells CSVRDIGGQNSYEQYF. CDR3 in DNA: TGCAGCGTGCGGGACATCGGAGGGCAAAACTCCTACGAGCAGTACTTC.

The chain is built from TRBV30 and TRBJ2-1; 8 bases match TRBD2. In germline, CDR1 is GTSNPN, CDR2 SVGIG (reference sequence). With 4 bases clipped from V and 5 bases from J, the junction kept 10 bases outside the gene matches. This CDR3 comprises 15 residues. The CDR3 is CAWTRERESHNEQFF. In DNA, the CDR3 is TGTGCCTGGACGAGGGAGCGGGAGTCCCACAATGAGCAGTTCTTC. The full variable domain, its missing parts supplied by reference TRBV30 and TRBJ2-1, is SQTIHQWPATLVQPVGSPLSLECTVEGTSNPNLYWYRQAAGRGLQLLFYSVGIGQISSEVPQNLSASRPQDRQFILSSKKLLLSDSGFYLCAWTRERESHNEQFFGPGTRLTVL.

The table lists this clonotype with many counts. The chain links TRBV11-2 to TRBJ2-1; D remains unclear. Germline V lookup: CDR1 SGHAT, CDR2 FQNNGV. The CDR3 totals 14 residues. The CDR3 sequence is CADWDPPENNEQFF. The CDR3 nucleotides read TGTGCAGACTGGGATCCCCCAGAGAACAATGAGCAGTTCTTC.

This chain links TRBV27 with TRBJ1-6, with TRBD1 identical over 7 bases. This CDR3 contains 15 residues. Germline-derived CDR1 and CDR2 are MNHEY and SMNVEV (reference sequence). J gave up 4 bases and V 4 bases, and 4 bases lay outside the gene matches. The CDR3 DNA reads as TGTGCCAGCAGTTCCGGACAGGAATATAATTCACCCCTCCACTTT. Its protein is CASSSGQEYNSPLHF.